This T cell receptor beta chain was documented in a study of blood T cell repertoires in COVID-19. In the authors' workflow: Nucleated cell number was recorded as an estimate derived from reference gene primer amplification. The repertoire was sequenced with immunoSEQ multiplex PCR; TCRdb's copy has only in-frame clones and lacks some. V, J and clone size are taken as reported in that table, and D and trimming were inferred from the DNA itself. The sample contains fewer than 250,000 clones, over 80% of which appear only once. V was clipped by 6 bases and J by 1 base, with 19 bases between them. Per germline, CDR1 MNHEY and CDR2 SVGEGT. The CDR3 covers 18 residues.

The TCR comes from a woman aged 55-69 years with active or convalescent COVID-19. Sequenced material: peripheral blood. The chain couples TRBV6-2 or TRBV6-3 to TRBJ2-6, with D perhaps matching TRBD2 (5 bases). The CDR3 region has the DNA TGTGCCAGCAGCCCTACGGGGTGGCGGTCTTCTGGGGCCAACGTCCTGACTTTC. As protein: CASSPTGWRSSGANVLTF.